These 5 T cell receptor beta chains originate from one sample sequenced in a study of blood T cell repertoires in COVID-19. Using immunoSEQ multiplex PCR, the repertoire was profiled, and TCRdb retains in-frame clones only, with some absent. The sample has fewer than 250,000 clones, about four fifths seen once. The sample was peripheral blood. These receptors came from a man aged 60-69 years with acute or convalescent COVID-19.

The chain carries TRBV4-3 and TRBJ2-7, with TRBD2 as a possible D gene (7 bases). Trimming cost V 0 bases and J 4 bases, with 13 bases left between them. This CDR3 contains 15 residues. The V gene's germline CDR1 is LGHNA and CDR2 YSLEER. The CDR3 is CASSQDLGGGYEQYF. Written as DNA, the CDR3 is TGCGCCAGCAGCCAAGATCTAGGGGGGGGTTACGAGCAGTACTTC.

CDR3 coding DNA: TGTGCCAGCAGTACAAGGGACAGGGACGATACGCAGTATTTT. Translating it yields CASSTRDRDDTQYF. This rearrangement joins TRBV11-3 to TRBJ2-3, with TRBD1 matching 9 bases. The V segment lost 6 bases and the J segment 6 bases; nucleotides outside the gene matches: 7. This CDR3 spans 14 amino acids. CDR1 and CDR2 (germline): SGHNT, YENEEA.

The chain is built from TRBV7-2 and TRBJ2-3, with no clear D. Trimming shortened V by 4 bases and J by 0 bases, and 11 bases separated the two germline ends. This CDR3 is built from 15 residues. Germline values: CDR1 SGHTA, CDR2 FQGNSA. The CDR3 sequence: CASSYLSISTDTQYF. In DNA, the CDR3 is TGTGCCAGCAGCTACCTATCTATTAGCACAGATACGCAGTATTTT.

This clone was counted only a few times. This rearrangement joins TRBV19 to TRBJ1-5; D is unclear. CDR3 length equals 13 residues. Trimming shortened V by 5 bases and J by 5 bases, and 10 bases separated the two germline ends. Looked up from germline, CDR1 is LNHDA and CDR2 is SQIVND (reference sequence). CDR3 nucleotides: TGTGCCAGTAGTGACACGGATTATCAGCCCCAGCATTTT. Protein product: CASSDTDYQPQHF.

The rearrangement joins TRBV23-1 to TRBJ1-1, with D possibly matching TRBD1 (5 bases). TRBV23-1 qualifies as an ORF whose function is uncertain. The CDR3 is 17 amino acids. Trimming shortened V by 10 bases and J by 0 bases, and 24 bases separated the two germline ends. The CDR3 loop reads CANIPLHRRTLNTEAFF. The DNA of the CDR3 is TGCGCCAACATCCCTTTGCACAGGCGAACTTTGAACACTGAAGCTTTCTTT.